This T cell receptor beta chain comes out of a study of shared clonotypes between healthy human individuals. Overall study context: CD4 naive cells filled three plates per donor, CD4 memory three, CD8 naive two and CD8 memory one. Whole-study results and caveats: Shared clonotypes across all four donors exceeded non-shared ones in generation probability. About 5% was the fraction of naive CD4 clonotypes found shared across several donors.

A remark on this clone: The antigen remains undetermined.

Clones were sequenced by immunoSEQ multiplex PCR, and TCRdb holds only the in-frame ones, with some missing. This sample carries approximately 2,000,000 clones, 90% to 95% of them seen once, and the ten largest clones take approximately 1.7%. Looked up from germline, CDR1 is SGDLS and CDR2 is YYNGEE. V lost 4 bases and J lost 5, with 13 bases in between. There are 13 residues in the CDR3. Naive CD8 isolation took CD45RO-negative cells positively selected for CCR7 and excluded terminally differentiated effector memory CD45RA+ cells. Healthy adults negative for HIV, lacking recent acute infections or vaccinations, served as donors.

Input material: naive CD8+ T cells from PBMCs. This chain uses TRBV9 with TRBJ2-7, with D possibly being TRBD1 or TRBD2 (6 bases each). This sequence originates from a man aged 18 to 30 in good health. Some clones in this sample may be carry-over from other donors' samples. As DNA, the CDR3 is TGTGCCAGCAGCTTCGGGGGCGGCGACGAGCAGTACTTC. Its protein product is CASSFGGGDEQYF.